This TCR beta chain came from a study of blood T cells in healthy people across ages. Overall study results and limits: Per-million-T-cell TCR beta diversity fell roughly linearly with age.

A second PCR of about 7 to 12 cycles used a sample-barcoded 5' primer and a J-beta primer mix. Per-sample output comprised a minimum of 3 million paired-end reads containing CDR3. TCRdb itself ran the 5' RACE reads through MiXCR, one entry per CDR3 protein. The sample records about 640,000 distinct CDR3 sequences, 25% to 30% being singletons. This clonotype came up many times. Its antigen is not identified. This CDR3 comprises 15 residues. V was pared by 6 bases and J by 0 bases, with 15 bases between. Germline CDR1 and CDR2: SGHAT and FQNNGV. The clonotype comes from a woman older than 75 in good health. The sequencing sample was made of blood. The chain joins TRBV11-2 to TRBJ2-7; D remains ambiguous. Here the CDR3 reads CASSLRETHSYEQYF. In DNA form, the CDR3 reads TGTGCCAGCAGTCTCAGAGAAACCCACTCCTACGAGCAGTACTTC.